This is a list of T cell receptor beta chains from one sample in a study of blood T cell repertoires in COVID-19. Generated by immunoSEQ multiplex PCR, the TCRdb table keeps only in-frame clones and is missing some. The data contain approximately 140,000 clones, roughly 84% of them singletons. What was sequenced was peripheral blood. These receptors were obtained from a man in his 70s with acute or convalescent COVID-19. Each CDR3 is given without its conserved first and last residue.

j_gene	v_gene	CDR3aa
TRBJ2-1	TRBV6-5	ASRRTSSYNEQF
TRBJ2-7	TRBV9	ASSPGQGLGYEQY
TRBJ2-1	TRBV9	ASSVVAEQF
TRBJ1-4	TRBV27	ASSLVGGPTGGKLF
TRBJ2-1	TRBV27	ASRVAGGLFNEQF
TRBJ1-2	TRBV9	ASSRRGGSYGYT
TRBJ1-6	TRBV6-5	ASSPGLPHSPLH
TRBJ2-7	TRBV13	ASSLFAPGQGAYEQY
TRBJ2-3	TRBV18	ASSQESNTQY
TRBJ1-2	TRBV6-5	ASSLGGDFGYT
TRBJ1-3	TRBV2	ASRRQPLSGNTIY
TRBJ1-1	TRBV29-1	SAGQGMNTEAF
TRBJ1-6	TRBV25-1	ASSTGGSPLH
TRBJ2-1	TRBV5-4	ASSLGLAGNPYNEQF
TRBJ2-7	TRBV14	ASSRLGGRSYEQY
TRBJ1-2	TRBV5-1	ASSPAGQSDTGSMAGT
TRBJ1-4	TRBV2	ASRRTGGGIGEKLF
TRBJ2-5	TRBV2	ASSEALGRGETQY
TRBJ1-1	TRBV12-3/TRBV12-4	ASRTGANTEAF
TRBJ2-3	TRBV5-1	ASSLQRGANTDTQY
TRBJ2-3	TRBV5-6	ASSPGQGDTQY
TRBJ2-2	TRBV6-6	ASSRFSGGASTGELF
TRBJ2-3	TRBV30	AWSARPDTQY
TRBJ1-6	TRBV6-6	ASASGGTGISPLH
TRBJ2-7	TRBV19	ASRRQDSSEQY
TRBJ2-5	TRBV5-1	ASSLSAGGQETQY
TRBJ2-3	TRBV9	ASSALVGGWTDTQY
TRBJ2-7	TRBV19	ASSIDYWTAGQY
TRBJ2-7	TRBV28	ASSLGGTSGSNEQY
TRBJ1-4	TRBV25-1	ASSATSSGEKLF
TRBJ1-3	TRBV3-1/TRBV3-2	ASSPGTGPGNTIY